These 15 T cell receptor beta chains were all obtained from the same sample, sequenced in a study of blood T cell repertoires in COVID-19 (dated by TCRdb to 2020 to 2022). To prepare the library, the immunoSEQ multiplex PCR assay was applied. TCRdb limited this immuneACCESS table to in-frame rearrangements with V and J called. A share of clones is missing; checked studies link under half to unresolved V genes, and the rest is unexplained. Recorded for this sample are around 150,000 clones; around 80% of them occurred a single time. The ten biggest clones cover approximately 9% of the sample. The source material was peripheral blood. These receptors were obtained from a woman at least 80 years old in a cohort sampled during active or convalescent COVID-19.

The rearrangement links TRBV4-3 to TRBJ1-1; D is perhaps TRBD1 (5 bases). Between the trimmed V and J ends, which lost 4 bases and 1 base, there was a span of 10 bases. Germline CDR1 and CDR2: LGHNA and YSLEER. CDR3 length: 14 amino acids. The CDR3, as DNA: TGCGCCAGCAGCCTGGGACTGACGAACACTGAAGCTTTCTTT. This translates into CASSLGLTNTEAFF.

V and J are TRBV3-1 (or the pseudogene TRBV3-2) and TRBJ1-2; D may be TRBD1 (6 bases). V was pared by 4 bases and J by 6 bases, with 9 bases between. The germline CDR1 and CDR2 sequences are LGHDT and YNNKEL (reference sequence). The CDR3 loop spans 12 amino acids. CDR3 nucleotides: TGTGCCAGCAGCCTAGGGGGGGATGGCTACACCTTC. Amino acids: CASSLGGDGYTF.

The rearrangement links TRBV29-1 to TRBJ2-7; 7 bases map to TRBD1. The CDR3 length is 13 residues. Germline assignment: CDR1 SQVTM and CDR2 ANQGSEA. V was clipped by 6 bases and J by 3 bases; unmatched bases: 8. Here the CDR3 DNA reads TGCAGCGTCGTGACAGGGACACGCTACGAGCAGTACTTC. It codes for CSVVTGTRYEQYF.

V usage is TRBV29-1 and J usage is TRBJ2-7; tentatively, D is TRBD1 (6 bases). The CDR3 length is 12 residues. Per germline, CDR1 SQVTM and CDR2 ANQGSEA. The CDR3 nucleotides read TGCAGCGTCGTAAATTGGGCAGGGGAGCATGACGTC. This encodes CSVVNWAGEHDV.

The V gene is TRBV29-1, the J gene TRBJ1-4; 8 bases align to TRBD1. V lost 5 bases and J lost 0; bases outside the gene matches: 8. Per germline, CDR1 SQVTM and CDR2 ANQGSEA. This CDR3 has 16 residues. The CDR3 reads CSVQHGQGATNEKLFF. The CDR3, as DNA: TGCAGCGTTCAACACGGACAGGGAGCAACTAATGAAAAACTGTTTTTT.

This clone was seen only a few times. CDR3 loop: CASSLDRYYTQYF. The CDR3 DNA reads as TGTGCCAGCAGCTTAGACCGGTACTATACGCAGTATTTT. V gene TRBV7-2 combines with J gene TRBJ2-3; no clear D gene. CDR1 and CDR2 (germline): SGHTA, FQGNSA. The CDR3 totals 13 residues. V was cut by 1 base and J by 7 bases, with 9 bases left in between.

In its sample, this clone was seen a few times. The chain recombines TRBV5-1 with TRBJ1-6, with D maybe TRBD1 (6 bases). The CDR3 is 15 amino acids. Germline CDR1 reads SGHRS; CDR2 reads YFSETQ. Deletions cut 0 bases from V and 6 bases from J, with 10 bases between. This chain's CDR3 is CASSLGDTTNSPLHF. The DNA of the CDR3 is TGCGCCAGCAGCTTGGGGGACACCACTAATTCACCCCTCCACTTT.

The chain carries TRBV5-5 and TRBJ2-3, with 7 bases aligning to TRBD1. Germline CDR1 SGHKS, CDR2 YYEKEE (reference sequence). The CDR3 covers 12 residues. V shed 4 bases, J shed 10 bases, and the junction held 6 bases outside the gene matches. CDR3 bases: TGTGCCAGCAGCCAAAACAGGGGCCCGCAGTATTTT. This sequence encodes CASSQNRGPQYF.

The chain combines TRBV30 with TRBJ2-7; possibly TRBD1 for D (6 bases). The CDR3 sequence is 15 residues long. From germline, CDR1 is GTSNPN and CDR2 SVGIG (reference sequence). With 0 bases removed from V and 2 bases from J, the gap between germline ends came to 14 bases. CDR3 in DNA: TGTGCCTGGAGTGTATCTTTAGGGGGAGCCTACGAGCAGTACTTC. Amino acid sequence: CAWSVSLGGAYEQYF.

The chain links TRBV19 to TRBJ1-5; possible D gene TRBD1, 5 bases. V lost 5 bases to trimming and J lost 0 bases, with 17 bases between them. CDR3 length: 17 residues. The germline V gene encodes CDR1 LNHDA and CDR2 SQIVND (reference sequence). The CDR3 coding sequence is TGTGCCAGTAGTTCTAACCGGGGGGACTATAGCAATCAGCCCCAGCATTTT. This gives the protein CASSSNRGDYSNQPQHF.

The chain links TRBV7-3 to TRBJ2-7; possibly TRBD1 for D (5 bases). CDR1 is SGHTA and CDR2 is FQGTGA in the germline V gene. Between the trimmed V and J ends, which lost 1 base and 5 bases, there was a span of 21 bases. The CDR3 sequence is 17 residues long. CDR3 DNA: TGTGCCAGCAGCTTAATAATTTGGCAGGGATTTCCCCACGAGCAGTACGTC. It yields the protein CASSLIIWQGFPHEQYV.

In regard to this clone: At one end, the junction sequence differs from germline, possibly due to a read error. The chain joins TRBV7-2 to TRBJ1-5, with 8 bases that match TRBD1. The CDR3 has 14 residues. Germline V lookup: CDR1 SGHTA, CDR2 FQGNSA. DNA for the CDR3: TGTGCCAGCAGCCGGGACAGGACAAATCAGTCCCAGCATTTT. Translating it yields CASSRDRTNQSQHF.

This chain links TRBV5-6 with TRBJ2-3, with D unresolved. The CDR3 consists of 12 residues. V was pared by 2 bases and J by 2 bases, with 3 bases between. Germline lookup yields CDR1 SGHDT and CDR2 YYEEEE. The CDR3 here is CASSLLTDTQYF. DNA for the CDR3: TGTGCCAGCAGCTTACTCACAGATACGCAGTATTTT.

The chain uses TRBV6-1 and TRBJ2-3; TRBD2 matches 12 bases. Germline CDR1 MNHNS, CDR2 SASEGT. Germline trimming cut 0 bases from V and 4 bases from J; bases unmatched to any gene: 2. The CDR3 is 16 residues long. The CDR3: CASSEAASGGADTQYF. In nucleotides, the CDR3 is TGTGCCAGCAGTGAAGCCGCTAGCGGGGGGGCAGATACGCAGTATTTT.

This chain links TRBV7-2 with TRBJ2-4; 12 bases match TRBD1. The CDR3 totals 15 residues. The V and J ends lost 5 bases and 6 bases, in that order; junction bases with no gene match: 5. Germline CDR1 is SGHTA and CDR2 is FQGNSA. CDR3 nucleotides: TGTGCCAGCAGCCCGGGACAGGGGGCGAGAAACATTCAGTACTTC. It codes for CASSPGQGARNIQYF.